The sequence of this T cell receptor (beta chain) was determined in a study of blood T cell repertoires in COVID-19. Here immunoSEQ multiplex PCR was the method, and the copy in TCRdb shows in-frame clones only, minus some. The table has roughly 290,000 clones, around 85% seen once. The receptor was isolated from a human donor with COVID-19, enrolled during active disease. The donor label of this sample is uncertain. Sequenced sample: peripheral blood.

Written as DNA, the CDR3 is TGTGCCAGCAGCACAGGCAAGAGCGGGACGCGTCAAGAGACCCAGTACTTC. Its protein product is CASSTGKSGTRQETQYF. J is TRBJ2-5 and V is TRBV3-1 (or the pseudogene TRBV3-2); TRBD2 matches at 7 bases. The J segment lost 2 bases and the V segment lost 5 bases, leaving 14 bases of the junction unmatched. Looked up from germline, CDR1 is LGHDT and CDR2 is YNNKEL (reference sequence). The CDR3 spans 17 residues.